These T cell receptor beta chains were read from a single sample in a study of blood T cell repertoires in COVID-19. Clones were sequenced by immunoSEQ multiplex PCR, and TCRdb holds only the in-frame ones, with some missing. The sample includes around 250,000 clones, about 87% of them seen just once. Sequencing input: peripheral blood. These TCRs come from a woman in her 70s with active or convalescent COVID-19. Both conserved end residues are part of each CDR3. A D gene is named only where the DNA matches it firmly. For some rows the clone size is stated as once, few or many, or as a class when expanded; others skip it.

j_call d_call clone_size v_call cdr3_aa cdr3_nt
TRBJ2-2 - - TRBV4-3 CASSQASRLAGELFF TGCGCCAGCAGCCAAGCTAGCAGGTTGGCCGGGGAGCTGTTTTTT
TRBJ1-1 - - TRBV19 CASSRGFDRSTEAFF TGTGCCAGTAGTAGGGGATTCGACAGGAGCACTGAAGCTTTCTTT
TRBJ2-1 TRBD1 - TRBV11-2 CASSLERTGSHEQFF TGTGCCAGCAGCCTGGAAAGGACAGGGTCTCATGAGCAGTTCTTC
TRBJ2-1 - - TRBV14 CASTPGVASYNEQFF TGTGCCAGCACCCCGGGGGTGGCCTCCTACAATGAGCAGTTCTTC
TRBJ1-1 TRBD1 - TRBV5-1 CASSSTGGNTEAFF TGCGCCAGCAGCTCGACAGGGGGGAACACTGAAGCTTTCTTT
TRBJ1-1 - - TRBV5-6 CASSPSLFTEAFF TGTGCCAGCAGCCCCTCCTTATTCACTGAAGCTTTCTTT
TRBJ2-5 TRBD1 - TRBV6-2/TRBV6-3 CASSPLGTGGTQYF TGTGCCAGCAGTCCCCTCGGGACAGGAGGGACCCAGTACTTC
TRBJ1-1 TRBD1 - TRBV19 CASSPSTGGSAEAFF TGTGCCAGTAGTCCCTCGACAGGGGGGAGCGCTGAAGCTTTCTTT
TRBJ1-1 TRBD1 - TRBV5-1 CASSLGELGGHSSEAFF TGCGCCAGCAGCTTGGGGGAATTAGGGGGCCACAGCTCAGAAGCTTTCTTT
TRBJ1-5 - - TRBV6-2/TRBV6-3 CASSFLPYQPQHF TGTGCCAGCAGTTTTCTCCCCTATCAGCCCCAGCATTTT
TRBJ2-7 TRBD2 - TRBV11-2 CASKDPSGVPSYEQYF TGTGCCAGCAAGGATCCTAGCGGGGTTCCCTCCTACGAGCAGTACTTC
TRBJ1-2 - - TRBV19 CASYQYDSPTGYTF TGTGCCAGCTATCAATATGACAGCCCGACGGGCTACACCTTC
TRBJ2-1 - - TRBV27 CASSLLAKWEQFF TGTGCCAGCAGTTTATTAGCTAAGTGGGAGCAGTTCTTC
TRBJ2-2 - - TRBV29-1 CSVKAPVDTGELFF TGCAGCGTTAAAGCTCCAGTCGACACCGGGGAGCTGTTTTTT
TRBJ1-2 TRBD1 - TRBV18 CASSPQRGTANYGYTF TGTGCCAGCTCACCGCAAAGGGGGACAGCCAACTATGGCTACACCTTC
TRBJ1-3 - few TRBV2 CASSEVGRNTIYF TGTGCCAGCAGTGAAGTGGGGAGGAACACCATATATTTT
TRBJ1-6 - - TRBV6-5 CASSLTGDNSPLHF TGTGCCAGCAGCCTCACAGGAGATAATTCACCCCTCCACTTT
TRBJ2-5 - - TRBV7-8 CASSLLMYQETQYF TGTGCCAGCAGCTTATTAATGTACCAAGAGACCCAGTACTTC
TRBJ2-1 TRBD2 - TRBV5-1 CASSSEGLAGGDEQFF TGCGCCAGCAGCTCGGAGGGACTAGCGGGGGGAGATGAGCAGTTCTTC
TRBJ2-7 TRBD1 - TRBV7-2 CASSPQGAGEQYF TGTGCCAGCAGCCCTCAGGGGGCGGGGGAGCAGTACTTC
TRBJ1-5 - - TRBV18 CASSSEASNQPQHF TGTGCCAGCTCCTCAGAGGCCAGCAATCAGCCCCAGCATTTT
TRBJ1-2 - - TRBV19 CASSTNTGYGYTF TGTGCCAGTAGTACAAATACAGGGTATGGCTACACCTTC
TRBJ2-1 TRBD2 - TRBV3-1/TRBV3-2 CASSQDSGGVDEQFF TGTGCCAGCAGCCAAGATAGCGGGGGGGTAGATGAGCAGTTCTTC
TRBJ1-4 TRBD1 - TRBV7-7 CASSSDRGTNEKLFF TGTGCCAGCAGTTCGGACAGGGGCACTAATGAAAAACTGTTTTTT
TRBJ1-5 TRBD1 - TRBV18 CASSLDRGLIFQPQHF TGTGCCAGCTCACTCGACAGGGGTTTGATATTTCAGCCCCAGCATTTT
TRBJ1-5 - - TRBV6-5 CASRGNQPQHF TGTGCCAGCCGAGGGAATCAGCCCCAGCATTTT
TRBJ1-1 - - TRBV27 CASWTDFRNTEAFF TGTGCCAGCTGGACAGATTTTAGGAACACTGAAGCTTTCTTT
TRBJ2-5 TRBD2 - TRBV6-2/TRBV6-3 CASSLGPLAASRETQYF TGTGCCAGCAGTTTAGGTCCCCTAGCGGCCTCCCGGGAGACCCAGTACTTC
TRBJ1-3 - - TRBV4-1 CASSPIRAGNTIYF TGCGCCAGCAGCCCTATCAGGGCTGGAAACACCATATATTTT
TRBJ1-2 - - TRBV5-4 CASTQAGDYGYTF TGTGCCAGCACCCAGGCCGGGGACTATGGCTACACCTTC
TRBJ1-4 - - TRBV10-3 CAISDRSNEKLFF TGTGCCATCAGTGACCGAAGCAATGAAAAACTGTTTTTT
TRBJ2-2 TRBD1 - TRBV9 CASSAGTGTIIGGELFF TGTGCCAGCAGCGCCGGGACAGGGACCATTATCGGCGGGGAGCTGTTTTTT
TRBJ2-3 - once TRBV5-4 CASSPRRQDTQYF TGTGCCAGCAGCCCCAGGCGCCAAGATACGCAGTATTTT
TRBJ1-1 TRBD1 few TRBV3-1/TRBV3-2 CASSQGQGLSEAFF TGTGCCAGCAGCCAAGGACAGGGTCTCTCTGAAGCTTTCTTT
TRBJ1-5 - few TRBV11-2 CASSFSGGDQPQHF TGTGCCAGCAGCTTCTCGGGAGGGGATCAGCCCCAGCATTTT
TRBJ2-1 TRBD1 - TRBV6-2/TRBV6-3 CASSGDVRGPYEQFF TGTGCCAGCAGTGGTGATGTCAGGGGGCCGTATGAGCAGTTCTTC
TRBJ2-3 TRBD2 once TRBV4-3 CASSQGLGGADTQYF TGCGCCAGCAGCCAGGGGTTGGGGGGGGCAGATACGCAGTATTTT
TRBJ2-3 - - TRBV7-2 CASSRRHTDTQYF TGTGCCAGCAGCAGAAGACACACAGATACGCAGTATTTT
TRBJ1-5 - few TRBV2 CASKARGNSNQPQHF TGTGCCAGCAAGGCGCGAGGGAATAGCAATCAGCCCCAGCATTTT
TRBJ2-1 - once TRBV7-9 CASSLALQKGVGNEQFF TGTGCCAGCAGCTTAGCTCTACAGAAGGGGGTAGGCAATGAGCAGTTCTTC
TRBJ1-2 - - TRBV3-1/TRBV3-2 CASSQEQDNYGYTF TGTGCCAGCAGCCAAGAACAGGACAACTATGGCTACACCTTC
TRBJ1-1 - - TRBV4-1 CASSQDWSGWTEAFF TGCGCCAGCAGCCAAGATTGGTCAGGGTGGACTGAAGCTTTCTTT
TRBJ2-5 - - TRBV5-1 CASSMGGTETQYF TGCGCCAGCAGCATGGGAGGCACCGAGACCCAGTACTTC
TRBJ1-1 - - TRBV5-1 CASSWTEGNTEAFF TGCGCCAGCAGCTGGACTGAAGGGAACACTGAAGCTTTCTTT
TRBJ2-4 - - TRBV29-1 CSVVARIAKNIQYF TGCAGCGTTGTTGCGAGAATAGCCAAAAACATTCAGTACTTC
TRBJ1-5 - - TRBV7-3 CASTKGGNSNQPQHF TGTGCCAGCACCAAGGGCGGGAATAGCAATCAGCCCCAGCATTTT
TRBJ1-1 - few TRBV3-1/TRBV3-2 CASSQFREAFF TGTGCCAGCAGCCAATTTCGTGAAGCTTTCTTT